This T cell receptor (beta chain) was identified in a study of PD-L1 blockade in urothelial cancer. Described time point: peripheral blood 6 weeks after treatment start. Only in-frame clones appear in the TCRdb table, and some are missing; sequencing was by immunoSEQ multiplex PCR. The data contain some 110,000 clones, under 95% of them singletons. This sequence was found in a man aged 60-69 years with urothelial cancer. The sample consisted of PBMCs, taken around atezolizumab (anti-PD-L1) treatment.

The CDR3 DNA sequence: TGCGCCAGCAGCCCGCGGACTGTGAGGACTGAAGCTTTCTTT. Encoded protein: CASSPRTVRTEAFF. The V gene is TRBV5-1, the J gene TRBJ1-1, with no clear D. The CDR3 is 14 residues long. Germline-derived CDR1 and CDR2 are SGHRS and YFSETQ. Trimming removed 4 bases at V and 5 bases at J, with 15 bases between.